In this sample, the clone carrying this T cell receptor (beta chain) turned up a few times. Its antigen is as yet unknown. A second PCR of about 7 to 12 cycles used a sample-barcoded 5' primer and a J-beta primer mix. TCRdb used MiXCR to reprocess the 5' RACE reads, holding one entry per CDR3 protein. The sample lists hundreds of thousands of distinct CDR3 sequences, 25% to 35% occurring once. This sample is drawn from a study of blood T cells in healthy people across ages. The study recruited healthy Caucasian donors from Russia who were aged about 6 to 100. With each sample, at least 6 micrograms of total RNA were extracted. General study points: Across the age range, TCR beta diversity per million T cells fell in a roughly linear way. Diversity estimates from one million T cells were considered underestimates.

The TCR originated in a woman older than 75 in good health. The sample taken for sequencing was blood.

The CDR3 here is CASSWGGVQETQYF. Written as DNA, the CDR3 is TGTGCCAGCAGCTGGGGAGGGGTCCAAGAGACCCAGTACTTC. The chain combines TRBV7-9 with TRBJ2-5, with 7 bases identical to TRBD2. The ends lost 4 bases at V and 1 base at J; junction bases unmatched: 3. Germline loops: CDR1 SEHNR, CDR2 FQNEAQ (reference sequence). The CDR3 is 14 amino acids.